These 10 T cell receptor beta chains originate from one sample sequenced in a study of T cell repertoires in cytomegalovirus infection. TCRdb re-called the reads with MiXCR, one entry per CDR3 protein. Among hundreds of thousands of distinct CDR3 sequences listed, more than 20% were seen once. Sequenced: CD8+ T cells from PBMCs. The receptors were sampled from a human donor in good health (CMV status not recorded). Some clones in this sample may be carry-over from other donors' samples.

This clonotype was recorded a few times. The CDR3 region is CASSDARGLPFSYEQYV. The CDR3 region has the DNA TGCGCCAGCAGTGACGCGAGGGGACTCCCTTTCTCCTACGAGCAGTACGTC. This sequence joins TRBV10-1 and TRBJ2-7; tentative D call: TRBD2 (6 bases). V lost 3 bases, J lost 0 bases, and 18 bases lay in between. The CDR3 consists of 17 residues. Germline lookup yields CDR1 WNHNN and CDR2 SYGVQD (reference sequence).

This clonotype has only a few counts. The chain has TRBV10-3 and TRBJ1-1; D is undetermined. The CDR3 contains 16 residues. Per the germline V gene, CDR1 is ENHRY and CDR2 is SYGVKD. V was clipped by 3 bases and J by 0 bases, with 14 bases between them. As DNA, the CDR3 is TGTGCCATCAGTGACCGGTCGACCCGGCTGAACACTGAAGCTTTCTTT. It encodes CAISDRSTRLNTEAFF.

The V and J genes are TRBV11-3 and TRBJ2-7, with D perhaps TRBD2 (5 bases). V was clipped by 5 bases and J by 7 bases, with 15 bases between them. This CDR3 is 13 amino acids long. Germline CDR1 SGHNT, CDR2 YENEEA. The CDR3 reads CASSHGSGGEQYF. The DNA of the CDR3 is TGTGCCAGCAGCCACGGTTCAGGAGGTGAGCAGTACTTC.

This clonotype appeared many times. The rearrangement joins TRBV7-2 to TRBJ2-7; no clear D. V was shortened by 2 bases and J by 6 bases, with 14 bases between the two germline ends. In germline, CDR1 is SGHTA, CDR2 FQGNSA. The CDR3 runs to 14 residues. Here the CDR3 reads CASSLPKDRREQYV. The DNA of the CDR3 is TGTGCCAGCAGCTTACCCAAGGATAGGCGCGAGCAGTACGTC.

The sample holds a few counts of this clonotype. This rearrangement joins TRBV7-2 to TRBJ2-7, with TRBD1 matching 8 bases. The V gene's germline CDR1 is SGHTA and CDR2 FQGNSA. The CDR3 contains 14 residues. Germline trimming cut 5 bases from V and 6 bases from J; bases unmatched to any gene: 9. CDR3 in DNA: TGTGCCAGCAGCCCCAGCGACAGGGGTTTCGAGCAGTACGTC. Translation: CASSPSDRGFEQYV.

This clonotype came up a few times. The chain carries TRBV2 and TRBJ2-5; 7 bases are shared with TRBD2. CDR3 length: 14 amino acids. Germline lookup yields CDR1 SNHLY and CDR2 FYNNEI. The V and J ends lost 2 bases and 5 bases, in that order; junction bases with no gene match: 5. The CDR3 nucleotides read TGTGCCAGCAGTGAATCAGCGGGGTTGGAGACCCAGTACTTC. Protein sequence: CASSESAGLETQYF.

This clonotype has at least ten counts. V usage is TRBV7-8 and J usage is TRBJ2-5; unclear D gene. Trimming stripped 3 bases from V and 4 bases from J, with 15 bases between. The germline V gene encodes CDR1 SGHVS and CDR2 FQNEAQ. The CDR3 totals 15 residues. CDR3 residues: CASSFLDGKRETQYF. Written as DNA, the CDR3 is TGTGCCAGCAGCTTTCTCGACGGAAAGAGAGAGACCCAGTACTTC.

This chain links TRBV29-1 with TRBJ1-1, with 8 bases aligning to TRBD1. V lost 7 bases, J lost 10 bases, and 5 bases stayed unmatched. Germline values: CDR1 SQVTM, CDR2 ANQGSEA. The CDR3 extends over 10 amino acids. The DNA for the CDR3 is TGCAGCGGACAGGGGAGGGTAGCTTTCTTT. Its translation is CSGQGRVAFF.

A word on this clonotype: This probably arose from a read error, given a far larger clone one base away. The chain's CDR3 is CVSSDTGELFF. For the CDR3, the DNA is TGTGTCAGCAGCGATACCGGGGAGCTGTTTTTT. The chain uses TRBV7-8 and TRBJ2-2; no clear D. The CDR3 has 11 amino acids. Germline CDR1 and CDR2: SGHVS and FQNEAQ.

This clonotype occurred many times. The chain combines TRBV7-2 with TRBJ2-7, with TRBD2 as a possible D gene (6 bases). The CDR3 has 14 amino acids. V was pared by 4 bases and J by 3 bases, with 13 bases between. Germline CDR1 reads SGHTA; CDR2 reads FQGNSA. The CDR3 DNA sequence: TGTGCCAGCAGCTGGGGCGGGGAGTACTACGAGCAGTACTTC. Translated: CASSWGGEYYEQYF.